This T cell receptor (beta chain) was captured by sequencing in a study of monozygotic twins with inflammatory bowel disease. Study observations and caveats: Differing T cell subtypes remained indistinguishable. Healthy twins showed more clonotype sharing with others than IBD patients, especially patients with disease activity.

TCRdb reprocessed the 5' RACE reads and reports one entry per CDR3 protein, with no DNA. Here the sample table reports 200,000 to 250,000 distinct CDR3 sequences. The CDR3 runs to 13 residues. CDR1 and CDR2 from the germline V gene are MNHEY and SMNVEV (reference sequence). A word on this clonotype: Antigen: not known.

The sequence derives from a human donor with ulcerative colitis or Crohn's disease, or a healthy co-twin of an affected twin (not recorded which). The gene calls are TRBV27 and TRBJ1-1; TCRdb reports TRBD1, a call that lacks DNA to check it against. Source material: blood. This CDR3 is CASGFTGGTEAFF.